Presented here are 10 T cell receptor beta chains from one specimen sequenced in a study of shared clonotypes between healthy human individuals. Clones were read by immunoSEQ multiplex PCR, and TCRdb kept only the in-frame ones, dropping some. The sample yields 490,000 or so clones, about 82% seen once. Sequencing input: PBMCs. All receptors derive from a woman between 40 and 55 years old in good health. Some clones in this sample may be carry-over from other donors' samples.

V and J are TRBV4-2 and TRBJ2-3, with TRBD2 matching 9 bases. J gave up 3 bases and V 1 base, and 2 bases lay outside the gene matches. The CDR3 contains 15 residues. Germline CDR1 LGHNA, CDR2 YNFKEQ. CDR3 coding DNA: TGTGCCAGCAGCCAAGCGGCGGGAGGGACAGATACGCAGTATTTT. Residues: CASSQAAGGTDTQYF.

V and J are TRBV27 and TRBJ1-1; no firm D call. Trimming took 2 bases from V and 0 from J, leaving 13 bases between them. Germline assignment: CDR1 MNHEY and CDR2 SMNVEV (reference sequence). This CDR3 has 16 residues. CDR3 residues: CASSLVPGYMNTEAFF. The CDR3 DNA follows: TGTGCCAGCAGTTTAGTGCCCGGTTACATGAACACTGAAGCTTTCTTT.

This clone has ten or more counts. The same CDR3 also results from other DNA sequences found in this sample. The chain combines TRBV27 with TRBJ1-6, with no clear D. The germline gives CDR1 MNHEY, CDR2 SMNVEV (reference sequence). Between the trimmed V and J ends, which lost 7 bases and 4 bases, there was a span of 17 bases. This CDR3 is built from 16 residues. CDR3 DNA: TGTGCCAGCACCCCGCGAGGCGCGGGATATAATTCACCCCTCCACTTT. Amino acid sequence: CASTPRGAGYNSPLHF.

The CDR3 DNA sequence: TGTGCCAGCTCCAGGGGCCAGGAAGAAGGCTACACCTTC. Its protein product is CASSRGQEEGYTF. The rearrangement links TRBV18 to TRBJ1-2; tentatively, D is TRBD1 (6 bases). This CDR3 contains 13 residues. From germline, CDR1 is KGHSH and CDR2 LQKENI. Trimming shortened V by 6 bases and J by 8 bases, and 16 bases separated the two germline ends.

This clone appeared a single time. The chain has TRBV27 and TRBJ1-2; 7 bases are a match to TRBD1. V gave up 6 bases and J gave up 4 bases; unmatched junction bases: 8. Germline values: CDR1 MNHEY, CDR2 SMNVEV (reference sequence). The CDR3 length is 14 residues. The CDR3 here is CASSLRGASYGYTF. In DNA, the CDR3 is TGTGCCAGCAGCCTCAGGGGGGCTTCCTATGGCTACACCTTC.

This clone was counted between two and nine times. The CDR3 region has the DNA TGTGCCAGCAGCGTAGACGGCTACTATGGCTACACCTTC. Protein product: CASSVDGYYGYTF. This rearrangement joins TRBV9 to TRBJ1-2; no reliable D call. V was clipped by 0 bases and J by 3 bases, with 6 bases between them. CDR1 and CDR2 from the germline V gene are SGDLS and YYNGEE. This CDR3 comprises 13 residues.

DNA for the CDR3: TGTGCCAGCAGTGCCCGGGAGTCCTACAATGAGCAGTTCTTC. This gives the protein CASSARESYNEQFF. The chain recombines TRBV6-5 with TRBJ2-1, with D possibly matching TRBD2 (6 bases). V was shortened by 5 bases and J by 1 base, with 9 bases between the two germline ends. Germline CDR1 is MNHEY and CDR2 is SVGAGI. This CDR3 region has 14 residues.

The chain uses TRBV7-9 and TRBJ2-5, with D perhaps matching TRBD2 (5 bases). Trimming cost V 4 bases and J 4 bases, with 19 bases left between them. Germline V gene data show CDR1 as SEHNR and CDR2 as FQNEAQ (reference sequence). This CDR3 is built from 16 residues. In nucleotides, the CDR3 is TGTGCCAGCAGCTCCTCGGGGAGCGGAGTGGGAGAGACCCAGTACTTC. It encodes CASSSSGSGVGETQYF.

The chain employs TRBV10-1 and TRBJ2-2; 7 nucleotides line up with TRBD2. Germline loops: CDR1 WNHNN, CDR2 SYGVQD (reference sequence). Losses at the gene ends were 10 bases for V and 1 base for J; bases not matched to a gene: 6. The CDR3 covers 14 residues. As DNA, the CDR3 is TGCGCCACCTCCCCGGGGGGGAACACCGGGGAGCTGTTTTTT. Translated: CATSPGGNTGELFF.

In regard to this clone: A much bigger clone sits one base away, suggesting this may be a read error. The chain couples TRBV29-1 to TRBJ1-5, with D perhaps matching TRBD1 (6 bases). Germline loops: CDR1 SQVTM, CDR2 ANQGSEA. V dropped 7 bases and J dropped 3 bases, with 16 bases sitting between them. This CDR3 is built from 14 residues. The CDR3 protein is CSAQEGHNNQPQHF. The CDR3 bases are TGCAGCGCCCAGGAGGGACATAACAATCAGCCCCAGCATTTT.